Listed below are T cell receptor beta chains from one sample, sequenced in a study of molecular identifiers for immune sequencing clone quantification. TCRdb recomputed calls from the PCR reads with MiXCR, one row per CDR3 protein. The repertoire holds 600,000 to 650,000 distinct CDR3 sequences, with just under 20% as singletons. The sequencing sample was made of naive CD8+ T cells from blood, with Jurkat cell RNA spiked in. These receptors came from a human donor in good health. Some libraries in this study had Jurkat cell RNA spiked in. The CDR3 runs from the conserved cysteine through the conserved F or W. A D gene is named only where the DNA matches it firmly. For some rows the clone size is stated as once, few or many, or as a class when expanded; others skip it.

size	V	D	J	CDR3	DNA
many	TRBV20-1	TRBD2	TRBJ2-7	CSARDRLAGPYEQYF	TGCAGTGCTAGAGACCGACTAGCGGGGCCCTACGAGCAGTACTTC
few	TRBV7-9	NA	TRBJ2-7	CASSSLTGEQYF	TGTGCCAGCAGCTCATTGACGGGGGAGCAGTACTTC
many	TRBV6-2/TRBV6-3	NA	TRBJ1-5	CASSIIGSDQPQHF	TGTGCCAGCAGCATTATTGGTTCCGATCAGCCCCAGCATTTT
once	TRBV6-1	NA	TRBJ1-1	CAGSNSLSPEAFF	TGTGCCGGCAGTAACAGCCTGAGCCCTGAAGCTTTCTTT
NA	TRBV6-2/TRBV6-3	TRBD1	TRBJ1-1	CASSYPTGRDVSAPQVFEPFF	TGTGCCAGCAGTTACCCGACAGGGAGGGACGTATCTGCGCCCCAGGTGTTTGAACCTTTCTTT
many	TRBV4-2	NA	TRBJ1-4	CASSPNSATNEKLFF	TGTGCCAGCAGTCCAAATTCAGCAACTAATGAAAAACTGTTTTTT
few	TRBV2	TRBD1	TRBJ2-5	CASSTGQGIIQETQYF	TGTGCCAGCAGTACGGGACAGGGGATTATCCAAGAGACCCAGTACTTC
few	TRBV6-2/TRBV6-3	TRBD1	TRBJ1-2	CASTSIQGTNYGYTF	TGTGCCAGCACATCTATACAGGGGACAAACTATGGCTACACCTTC
many	TRBV7-7	TRBD2	TRBJ2-3	CASSLGAGDFSTDTQYF	TGTGCCAGCAGCTTAGGAGCGGGAGACTTTAGCACAGATACGCAGTATTTT
many	TRBV13	NA	TRBJ1-2	CASSVRAGQKFNYGYTF	TGTGCCAGCAGCGTCCGGGCCGGACAGAAATTTAACTATGGCTACACCTTC
many	TRBV7-8	NA	TRBJ2-5	CASSRPGHQETQYF	TGTGCCAGCAGCAGACCGGGACATCAAGAGACCCAGTACTTC
NA	TRBV2	NA	TRBJ1-1	CASRDSAGNTEAFF	TGTGCCAGCAGGGACTCAGCGGGGAACACTGAAGCTTTCTTT
few	TRBV12-3/TRBV12-4	TRBD1	TRBJ1-5	CASSLNQQGGQPQHF	TGTGCCAGCAGTTTAAATCAACAGGGGGGTCAGCCCCAGCATTTT
NA	TRBV7-9	NA	TRBJ2-7	CAGSLGYGQYF	TGTGCCGGCAGCTTGGGGTACGGGCAGTACTTC
many	TRBV27	NA	TRBJ1-5	CASSYGGAGNQPQHF	TGTGCCAGCAGTTATGGGGGCGCGGGGAATCAGCCCCAGCATTTT
NA	TRBV12-3/TRBV12-4	TRBD2	TRBJ2-2	CASSAQGLAGGELFF	TGTGCCAGCAGCGCACAGGGACTAGCGGGCGGGGAGCTGTTTTTT
many	TRBV6-5	TRBD2	TRBJ2-1	CASSYWASGNEQFF	TGTGCCAGCAGTTACTGGGCTAGCGGGAATGAGCAGTTCTTC
many	TRBV29-1	TRBD2	TRBJ2-7	CSVTGLAEFPYEQYF	TGCAGCGTTACGGGACTAGCGGAATTTCCCTACGAGCAGTACTTC
many	TRBV5-4	NA	TRBJ1-4	CASSLKGNEKLFF	TGTGCCAGCAGCTTGAAGGGTAATGAAAAACTGTTTTTT
NA	TRBV30	NA	TRBJ2-5	CAWSVGVGAGETQYF	TGTGCCTGGAGTGTAGGAGTGGGGGCCGGGGAGACCCAGTACTTC
few	TRBV6-2/TRBV6-3	TRBD2	TRBJ2-1	CASSSGLAGISYNEQFF	TGTGCCAGCAGTTCCGGTCTAGCGGGGATTTCTTACAATGAGCAGTTCTTC
many	TRBV4-2	NA	TRBJ1-5	CASSQQGNQPQHF	TGTGCCAGCAGCCAACAGGGGAATCAGCCCCAGCATTTT
many	TRBV6-5	TRBD1	TRBJ2-7	CASSSGQGDHEQYF	TGTGCCAGCAGTTCCGGACAGGGGGACCACGAGCAGTACTTC
NA	TRBV4-3	NA	TRBJ2-7	CASSQELLGVTYEQYF	TGCGCCAGCAGCCAAGAACTCTTGGGAGTTACCTACGAGCAGTACTTC
NA	TRBV12-3/TRBV12-4	NA	TRBJ1-1	CASTKRWPGRGENTEVFF	TGTGCCAGCACCAAGCGGTGGCCGGGCAGGGGCGAGAACACTGAAGTTTTCTTT
few	TRBV11-2	TRBD1	TRBJ1-1	CASSPTGVRYDTEAFF	TGTGCCAGCAGCCCTACAGGGGTGAGGTATGACACTGAAGCTTTCTTT
few	TRBV4-3	TRBD1	TRBJ2-4	CASSQDPWQGASKNIQYF	TGCGCCAGCAGCCAAGATCCGTGGCAGGGGGCGTCCAAAAACATTCAGTACTTC
many	TRBV29-1	TRBD1	TRBJ2-2	CSVEDPSDRGFGDTGELFF	TGCAGCGTTGAAGATCCCTCGGACAGGGGGTTCGGGGACACCGGGGAGCTGTTTTTT
NA	TRBV2	TRBD2	TRBJ2-1	CASSEAPVGLAGSEQFF	TGTGCCAGCAGTGAAGCGCCGGTGGGACTAGCGGGAAGTGAGCAGTTCTTC
NA	TRBV7-6	NA	TRBJ2-1	CASSPWTARHEQFF	TGTGCCAGCAGCCCCTGGACAGCCCGTCATGAGCAGTTCTTC
few	TRBV29-1	TRBD1	TRBJ2-7	CSVPGQFSVSYEQYF	TGCAGCGTACCGGGACAGTTCTCTGTTTCCTACGAGCAGTACTTC
many	TRBV5-1	TRBD1	TRBJ2-7	CASSLDRGSGSYEQYF	TGCGCCAGCAGCTTGGACAGGGGCTCGGGATCCTACGAGCAGTACTTC
many	TRBV2	TRBD1	TRBJ1-1	CARRETGQGATEAFF	TGTGCCAGACGTGAAACGGGACAGGGGGCCACTGAAGCTTTCTTT
many	TRBV7-2	NA	TRBJ2-5	CASSFPTETQYF	TGTGCCAGCAGCTTCCCAACGGAGACCCAGTACTTC
many	TRBV7-9	TRBD1	TRBJ1-1	CASSSGDRAMNTEAFF	TGTGCCAGCAGCTCGGGAGACAGGGCCATGAACACTGAAGCTTTCTTT
many	TRBV3-1	TRBD1	TRBJ1-5	CASSQGQGKTQPQHF	TGTGCCAGCAGCCAGGGACAGGGGAAAACTCAGCCCCAGCATTTT
NA	TRBV6-2/TRBV6-3	NA	TRBJ2-7	CASSYDRPSGEQYF	TGTGCCAGCAGTTATGACAGGCCTTCGGGCGAGCAGTACTTC
many	TRBV5-1	NA	TRBJ2-5	CASSPGRNQETQYF	TGCGCCAGCAGCCCCGGACGGAACCAAGAGACCCAGTACTTC